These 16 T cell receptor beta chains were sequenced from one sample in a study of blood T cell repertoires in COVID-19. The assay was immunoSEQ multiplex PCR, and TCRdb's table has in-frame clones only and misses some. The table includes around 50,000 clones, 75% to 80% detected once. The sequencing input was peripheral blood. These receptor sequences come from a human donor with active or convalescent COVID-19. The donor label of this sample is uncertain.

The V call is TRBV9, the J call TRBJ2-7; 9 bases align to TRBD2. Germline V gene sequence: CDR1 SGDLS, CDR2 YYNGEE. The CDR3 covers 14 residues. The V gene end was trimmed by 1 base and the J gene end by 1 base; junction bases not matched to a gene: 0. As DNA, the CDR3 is TGTGCCAGCAGCGTACTAGCGGGATCCTACGAGCAGTACTTC. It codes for CASSVLAGSYEQYF. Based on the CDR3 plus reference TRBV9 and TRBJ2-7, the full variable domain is DSGVTQTPKHLITATGQRVTLRCSPRSGDLSVYWYQQSLDQGLQFLIQYYNGEERAKGNILERFSAQQFPDLHSELNLSSLELGDSALYFCASSVLAGSYEQYFGPGTRLTVT.

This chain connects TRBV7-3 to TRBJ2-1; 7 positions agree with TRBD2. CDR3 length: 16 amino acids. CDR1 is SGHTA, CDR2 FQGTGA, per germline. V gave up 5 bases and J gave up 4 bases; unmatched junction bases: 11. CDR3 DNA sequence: TGTGCCAGCAGCGAAAGCGGGACTAAGGGTTACAATGAGCAGTTCTTC. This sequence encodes CASSESGTKGYNEQFF.

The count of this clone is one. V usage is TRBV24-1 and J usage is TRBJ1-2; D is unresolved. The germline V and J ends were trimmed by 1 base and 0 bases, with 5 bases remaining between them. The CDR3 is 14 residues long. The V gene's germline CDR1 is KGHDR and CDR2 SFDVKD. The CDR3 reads CATSDFTANYGYTF. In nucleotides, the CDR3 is TGTGCCACCAGTGATTTCACAGCTAACTATGGCTACACCTTC.

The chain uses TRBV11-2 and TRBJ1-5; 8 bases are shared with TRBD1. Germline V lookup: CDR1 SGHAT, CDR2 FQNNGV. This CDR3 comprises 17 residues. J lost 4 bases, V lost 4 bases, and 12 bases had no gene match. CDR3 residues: CASSSTQGQGGNQPQHF. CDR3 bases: TGTGCCAGCAGCTCAACTCAAGGACAGGGAGGTAATCAGCCCCAGCATTTT. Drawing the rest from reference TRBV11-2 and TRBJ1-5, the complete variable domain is EAGVAQSPRYKIIEKRQSVAFWCNPISGHATLYWYQQILGQGPKLLIQFQNNGVVDDSQLPKDRFSAERLKGVDSTLKIQPAKLEDSAVYLCASSSTQGQGGNQPQHFGDGTRLSIL.

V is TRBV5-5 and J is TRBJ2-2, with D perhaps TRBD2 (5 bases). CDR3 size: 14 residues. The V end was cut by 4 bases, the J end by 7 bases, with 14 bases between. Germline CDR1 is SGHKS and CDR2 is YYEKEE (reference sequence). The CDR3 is CASSRQAAGGELFF. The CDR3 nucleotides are TGTGCCAGCAGCCGCCAGGCCGCGGGCGGGGAGCTGTTTTTT.

The CDR3 bases are TGTGCCAGCAGCCAAGACCCCACCGGGAGGTCAACAGATACGCAGTATTTT. This codes for CASSQDPTGRSTDTQYF. The chain joins TRBV4-2 to TRBJ2-3, with 7 bases lining up with TRBD2. The CDR3 covers 17 residues. After removal of 0 bases from V and 3 bases from J, the junction contained 9 bases not matched to a gene. Germline V gene lookup returns CDR1 LGHNA and CDR2 YNFKEQ.

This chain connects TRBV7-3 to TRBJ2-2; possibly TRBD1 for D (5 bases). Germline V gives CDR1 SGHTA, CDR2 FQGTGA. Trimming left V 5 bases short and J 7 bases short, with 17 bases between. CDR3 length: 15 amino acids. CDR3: CASSNQQDRGGELFF. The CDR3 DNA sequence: TGTGCCAGCAGCAACCAACAGGATAGGGGCGGGGAGCTGTTTTTT.

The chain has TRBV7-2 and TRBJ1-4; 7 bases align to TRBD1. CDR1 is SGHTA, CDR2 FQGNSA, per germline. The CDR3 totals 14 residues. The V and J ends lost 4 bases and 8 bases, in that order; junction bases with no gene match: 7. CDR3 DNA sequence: TGTGCCAGCAGCTCCCGGGACAGAAGGGAAAAACTGTTTTTT. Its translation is CASSSRDRREKLFF. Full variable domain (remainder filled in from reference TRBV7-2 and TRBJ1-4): GAGVSQSPSNKVTEKGKDVELRCDPISGHTALYWYRQSLGQGLEFLIYFQGNSAPDKSGLPSDRFSAERTGGSVSTLTIQRTQQEDSAVYLCASSSRDRREKLFFGSGTQLSVL.

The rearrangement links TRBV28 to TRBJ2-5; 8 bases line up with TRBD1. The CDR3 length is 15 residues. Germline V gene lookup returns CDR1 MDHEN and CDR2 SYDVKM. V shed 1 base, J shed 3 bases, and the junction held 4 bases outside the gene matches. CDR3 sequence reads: CASSLSGQGEETQYF. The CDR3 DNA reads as TGTGCCAGCAGTTTATCTGGACAGGGAGAAGAGACCCAGTACTTC.

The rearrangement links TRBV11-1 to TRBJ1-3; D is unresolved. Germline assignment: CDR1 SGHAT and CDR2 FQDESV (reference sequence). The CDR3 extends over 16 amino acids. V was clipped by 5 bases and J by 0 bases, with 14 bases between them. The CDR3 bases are TGTGCCAGCAGCCCTGGCCAGCGACTCTCTGGAAACACCATATATTTT. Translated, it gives CASSPGQRLSGNTIYF.

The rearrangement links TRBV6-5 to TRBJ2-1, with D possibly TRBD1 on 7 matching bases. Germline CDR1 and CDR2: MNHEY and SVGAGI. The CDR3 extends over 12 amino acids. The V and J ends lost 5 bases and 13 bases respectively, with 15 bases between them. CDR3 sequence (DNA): TGTGCCAGCAGTCTCAGGGGGGACCTACAGTTCTTC. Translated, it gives CASSLRGDLQFF.

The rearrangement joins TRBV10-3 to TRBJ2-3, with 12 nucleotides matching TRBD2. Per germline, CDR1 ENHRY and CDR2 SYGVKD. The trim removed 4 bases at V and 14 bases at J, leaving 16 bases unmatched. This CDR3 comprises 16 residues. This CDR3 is CAISAVDPSGRASRYF. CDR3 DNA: TGTGCCATCAGTGCAGTGGACCCTAGCGGGAGGGCGTCTAGGTATTTT.

The CDR3 region is CASSSLTGISGNTIYF. CDR3 bases: TGTGCCAGCAGTTCTTTGACAGGCATCTCTGGAAACACCATATATTTT. The gene calls are TRBV28 and TRBJ1-3; tentative D call: TRBD1 (6 bases). V lost 4 bases and J lost 0, with 13 bases in between. The CDR3 has 16 amino acids. Germline CDR1 and CDR2: MDHEN and SYDVKM.

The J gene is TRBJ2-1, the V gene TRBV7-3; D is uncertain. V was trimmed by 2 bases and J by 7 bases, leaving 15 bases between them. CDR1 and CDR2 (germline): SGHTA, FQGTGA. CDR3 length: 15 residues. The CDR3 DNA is TGTGCCAGCAGCTTAGGGCACTCGTCTCAAAATGAGCAGTTCTTC. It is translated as CASSLGHSSQNEQFF.

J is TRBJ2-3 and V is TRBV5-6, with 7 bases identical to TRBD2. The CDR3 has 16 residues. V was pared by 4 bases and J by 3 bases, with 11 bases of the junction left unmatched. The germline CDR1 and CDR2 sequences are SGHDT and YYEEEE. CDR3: CASSPSGREFTDTQYF. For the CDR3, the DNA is TGTGCCAGCAGCCCCTCCGGGCGGGAGTTTACAGATACGCAGTATTTT. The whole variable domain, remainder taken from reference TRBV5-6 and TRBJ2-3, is DAGVTQSPTHLIKTRGQQVTLRCSPKSGHDTVSWYQQALGQGPQFIFQYYEEEERQRGNFPDRFSGHQFPNYSSELNVNALLLGDSALYLCASSPSGREFTDTQYFGPGTRLTVL.

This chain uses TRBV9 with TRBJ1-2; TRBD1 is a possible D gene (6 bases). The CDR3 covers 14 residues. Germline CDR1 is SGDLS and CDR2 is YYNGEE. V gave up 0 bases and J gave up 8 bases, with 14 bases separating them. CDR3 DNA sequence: TGTGCCAGCAGCGTAGCTCAGACAGGAAACGGCTACACCTTC. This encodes CASSVAQTGNGYTF.